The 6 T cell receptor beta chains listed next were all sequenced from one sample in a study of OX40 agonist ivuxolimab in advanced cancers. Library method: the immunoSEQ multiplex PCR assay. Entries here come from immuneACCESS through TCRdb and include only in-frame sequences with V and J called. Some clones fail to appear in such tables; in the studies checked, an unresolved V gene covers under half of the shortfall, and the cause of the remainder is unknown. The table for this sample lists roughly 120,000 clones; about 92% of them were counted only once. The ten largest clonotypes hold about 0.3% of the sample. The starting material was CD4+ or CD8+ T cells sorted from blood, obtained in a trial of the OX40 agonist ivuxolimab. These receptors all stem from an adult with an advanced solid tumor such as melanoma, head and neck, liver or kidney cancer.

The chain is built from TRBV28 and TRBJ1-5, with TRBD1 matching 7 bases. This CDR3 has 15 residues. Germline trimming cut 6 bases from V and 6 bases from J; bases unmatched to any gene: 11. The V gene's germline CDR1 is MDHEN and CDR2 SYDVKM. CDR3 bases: TGTGCCAGCAGGTATACAGGGGAAACTGGTCAGCCCCAGCATTTT. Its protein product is CASRYTGETGQPQHF.

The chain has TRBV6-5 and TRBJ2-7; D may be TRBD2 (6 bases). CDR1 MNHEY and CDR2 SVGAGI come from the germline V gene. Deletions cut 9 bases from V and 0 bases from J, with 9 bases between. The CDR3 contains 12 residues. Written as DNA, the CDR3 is TGTGCCAGTCAGGACTACTCCTACGAGCAGTACTTC. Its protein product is CASQDYSYEQYF.

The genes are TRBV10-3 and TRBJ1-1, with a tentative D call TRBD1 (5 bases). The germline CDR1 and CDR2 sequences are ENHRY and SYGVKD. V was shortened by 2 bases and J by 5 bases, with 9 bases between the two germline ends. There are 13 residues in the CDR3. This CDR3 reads CAISEAQGTEAFF. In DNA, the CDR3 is TGTGCCATCAGTGAGGCCCAGGGTACTGAAGCTTTCTTT.

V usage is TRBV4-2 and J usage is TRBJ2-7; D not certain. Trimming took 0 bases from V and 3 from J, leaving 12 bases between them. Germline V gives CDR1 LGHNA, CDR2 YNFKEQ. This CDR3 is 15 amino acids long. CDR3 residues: CASSQDLPILYEQYF. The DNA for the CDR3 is TGTGCCAGCAGCCAAGATCTACCTATTCTCTACGAGCAGTACTTC.

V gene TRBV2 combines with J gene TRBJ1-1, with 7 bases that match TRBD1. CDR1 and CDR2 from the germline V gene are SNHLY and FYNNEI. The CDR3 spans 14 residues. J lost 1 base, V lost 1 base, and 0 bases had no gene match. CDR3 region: CASSEDRGNTEAFF. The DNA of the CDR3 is TGTGCCAGCAGTGAAGACAGGGGGAACACTGAAGCTTTCTTT. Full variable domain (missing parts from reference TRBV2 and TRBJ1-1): EPEVTQTPSHQVTQMGQEVILRCVPISNHLYFYWYRQILGQKVEFLVSFYNNEISEKSEIFDDQFSVERPDGSNFTLKIRSTKLEDSAMYFCASSEDRGNTEAFFGQGTRLTVV.

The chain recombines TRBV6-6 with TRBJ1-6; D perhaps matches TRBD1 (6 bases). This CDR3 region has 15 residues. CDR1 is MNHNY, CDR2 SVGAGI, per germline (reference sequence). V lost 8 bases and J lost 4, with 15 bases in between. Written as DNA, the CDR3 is TGTGCCAGCGTGGGGGCAAGGGCATATAATTCACCCCTCCACTTT. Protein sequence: CASVGARAYNSPLHF.